This TCR beta chain comes out of a study of blood T cell repertoires in COVID-19. Study background: The origin of the acute and convalescent COVID-19 samples was the United States, Italy and Spain. T cells, B-cell-depleted T cells, or PBMCs supplied cDNA or gDNA.

Researchers sorted participants into cohorts using their self-reported clinical history. Per the original data handling: Amplification of reference gene primers provided the estimated nucleated cell counts. Profiled with immunoSEQ multiplex PCR; TCRdb holds only in-frame clones, not every one. The V and J calls and clone size come from that table; D and trimming were worked out from the DNA. The repertoire has a few hundred thousand clones, approximately 85% of them found once; the top ten carry less than 2.5%. V was pared by 6 bases and J by 3 bases, with 12 bases between. This CDR3 comprises 14 residues. CDR1 is SNHLY and CDR2 is FYNNEI in the germline V gene.

The sample was PBMCs or T cells enriched from blood (not recorded which). The gene calls are TRBV2 and TRBJ1-5; TRBD1 is a possible D gene (5 bases). This receptor was obtained from a young man who had recovered from COVID-19. The chain's CDR3 is CASSLGLINQPQHF. The CDR3 DNA follows: TGTGCCAGCAGCCTGGGACTCATCAATCAGCCCCAGCATTTT.